This T cell receptor beta chain emerged from a study of CD8 T cells in Susac syndrome. The authors reverse transcribed roughly 0.5 to 1 ug RNA with random hexamers. Multiplex PCR with immunoSEQ amplified the TCR beta CDR3 across 54 Vbeta and 13 Jbeta. TCRdb called the immunoSEQ multiplex PCR reads again in MiXCR, with one record for every CDR3 protein. The table has about 160,000 distinct CDR3 sequences, less than 95% seen once. The germline gives CDR1 LGHDT, CDR2 YNNKEL (reference sequence). This CDR3 has 13 residues. Trimming took off 2 bases at V and 0 bases at J, with 5 bases between the two ends.

This chain joins TRBV3-1 and TRBJ2-7; D call uncertain. The clonotype originates from a human donor with multiple sclerosis. The specimen was CD4+ T cells from PBMCs. The CDR3 reads CASSQMPSYEQYF. Written as DNA, the CDR3 is TGTGCCAGCAGCCAAATGCCCTCCTACGAGCAGTACTTC.